Described below is a single TCR beta chain sequence and its context. Its antigen is as yet unknown. This sample is drawn from a study of OX40 agonist ivuxolimab in advanced cancers. Study summary: Every 2 weeks, patients received ivuxolimab intravenously, dosed at 0.01 to 10 mg/kg.

General study points: Researchers did not determine the expanded peripheral T cells' antigen specificity. At 0.1 to 3.0 mg/kg, CD4+ and CD8+ blood T cells expanded clonally by week 6. Relative to CD4+, CD8+ T cells held more expanded clones on average.

CDR1 and CDR2 from the germline V gene are MDHEN and SYDVKM. The length of the CDR3 is 14 residues. The junction had 6 bases not matched to a gene; V was cut back by 3 bases and J by 4 bases. TCRdb's table, derived via immunoSEQ multiplex PCR, lists solely in-frame clones and lacks some. The sample has approximately 86,000 clones, approximately 91% seen once. This sequence was found in an adult with an advanced solid tumor such as melanoma, head and neck, liver or kidney cancer. The specimen was CD4+ or CD8+ T cells sorted from blood, collected in a trial of the OX40 agonist ivuxolimab. The J gene is TRBJ2-7, the V gene TRBV28; TRBD2 agrees at 7 bases. CDR3 nucleotide sequence: TGTGCCAGCAGTTTCTCGACTAGCACGTACGAGCAGTACTTC. This encodes CASSFSTSTYEQYF.